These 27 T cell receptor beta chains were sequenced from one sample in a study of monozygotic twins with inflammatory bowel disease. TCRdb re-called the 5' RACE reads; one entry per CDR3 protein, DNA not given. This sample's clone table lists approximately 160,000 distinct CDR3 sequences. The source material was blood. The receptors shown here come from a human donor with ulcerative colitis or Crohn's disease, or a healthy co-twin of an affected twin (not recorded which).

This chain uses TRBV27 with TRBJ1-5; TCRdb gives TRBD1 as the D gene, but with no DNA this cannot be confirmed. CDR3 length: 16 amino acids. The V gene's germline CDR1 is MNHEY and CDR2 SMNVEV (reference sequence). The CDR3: CASSPRVLGSNQPQHF.

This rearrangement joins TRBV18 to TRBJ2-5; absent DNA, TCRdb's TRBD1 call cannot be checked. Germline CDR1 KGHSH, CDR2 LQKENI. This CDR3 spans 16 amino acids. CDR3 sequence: CASSPDQGALVETQYF.

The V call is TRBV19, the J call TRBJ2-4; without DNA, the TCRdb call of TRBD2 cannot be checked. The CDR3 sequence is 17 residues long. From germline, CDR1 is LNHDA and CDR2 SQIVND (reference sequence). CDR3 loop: CASSGSTSAIAKNIQYF.

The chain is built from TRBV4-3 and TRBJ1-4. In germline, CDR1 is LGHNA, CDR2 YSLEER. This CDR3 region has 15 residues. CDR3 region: CASSQDAGGNEKLFF.

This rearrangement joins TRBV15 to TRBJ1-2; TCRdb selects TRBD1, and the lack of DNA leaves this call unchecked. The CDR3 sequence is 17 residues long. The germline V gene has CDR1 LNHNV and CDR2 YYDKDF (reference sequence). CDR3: CATSTTGTADNFYGYTF. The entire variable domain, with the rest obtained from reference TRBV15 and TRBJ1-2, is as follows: DAMVIQNPRYQVTQFGKPVTLSCSQTLNHNVMYWYQQKSSQAPKLLFHYYDKDFNNEADTPDNFQSRRPNTSFCFLDIRSPGLGDTAMYLCATSTTGTADNFYGYTFGSGTRLTVV.

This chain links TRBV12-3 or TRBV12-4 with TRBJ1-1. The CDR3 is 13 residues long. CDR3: CASIRGGNTEAFF.

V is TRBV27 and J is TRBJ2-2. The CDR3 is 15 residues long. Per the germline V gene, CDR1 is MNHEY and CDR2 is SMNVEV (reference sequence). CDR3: CASKEVQANTGELFF.

This CDR3 is CASSPKQGNVREF. The chain uses TRBV12-3 or TRBV12-4 and TRBJ2-7; checking the TCRdb D call of TRBD1 is not possible without DNA. CDR3 length equals 13 residues.

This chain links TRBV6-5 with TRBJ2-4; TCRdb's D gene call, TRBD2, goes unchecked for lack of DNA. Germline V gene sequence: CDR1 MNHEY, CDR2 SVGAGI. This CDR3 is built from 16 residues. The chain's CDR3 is CASSYSAALAKNIQYF.

The CDR3 region is CASSSSGGVNKQYF. The J gene is TRBJ2-7, the V gene TRBV7-9; the TCRdb call, TRBD1, lacks DNA for checking. This CDR3 has 14 residues. Looked up from germline, CDR1 is SEHNR and CDR2 is FQNEAQ (reference sequence).

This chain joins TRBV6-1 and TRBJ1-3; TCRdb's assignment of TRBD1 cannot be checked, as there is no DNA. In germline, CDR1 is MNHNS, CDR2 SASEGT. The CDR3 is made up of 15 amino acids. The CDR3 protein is CASSIQGLSGNTIYF.

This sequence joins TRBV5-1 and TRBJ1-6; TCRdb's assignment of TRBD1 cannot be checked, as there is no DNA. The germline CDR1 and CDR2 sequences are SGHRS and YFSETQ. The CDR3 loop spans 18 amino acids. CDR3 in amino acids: CASSLPEGTGNPNSPLHF.

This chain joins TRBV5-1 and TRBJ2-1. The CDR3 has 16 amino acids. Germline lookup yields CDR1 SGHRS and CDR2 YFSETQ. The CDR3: CASSLIPMSSYNEQFF.

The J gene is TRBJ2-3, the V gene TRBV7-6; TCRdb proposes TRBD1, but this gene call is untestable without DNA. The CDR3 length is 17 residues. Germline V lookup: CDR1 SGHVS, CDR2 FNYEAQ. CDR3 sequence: CASSLRSDRGYADTQYF.

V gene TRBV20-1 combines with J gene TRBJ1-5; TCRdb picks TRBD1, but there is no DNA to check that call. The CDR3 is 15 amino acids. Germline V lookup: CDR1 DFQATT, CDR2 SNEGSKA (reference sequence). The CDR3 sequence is CSAQPLLQGGQPQHF.

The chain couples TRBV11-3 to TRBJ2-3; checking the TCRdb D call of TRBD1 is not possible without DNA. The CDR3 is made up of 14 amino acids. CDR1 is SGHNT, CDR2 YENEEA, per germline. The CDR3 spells CASSLGPTTDTQYF.

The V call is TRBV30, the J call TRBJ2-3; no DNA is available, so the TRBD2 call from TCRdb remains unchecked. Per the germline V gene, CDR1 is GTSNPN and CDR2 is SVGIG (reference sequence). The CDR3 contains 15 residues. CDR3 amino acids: CAWREQGLRTDTQYF.

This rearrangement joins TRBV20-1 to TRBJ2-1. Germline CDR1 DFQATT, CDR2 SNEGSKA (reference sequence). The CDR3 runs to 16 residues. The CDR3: CSARMLAGGPLNEQFF.

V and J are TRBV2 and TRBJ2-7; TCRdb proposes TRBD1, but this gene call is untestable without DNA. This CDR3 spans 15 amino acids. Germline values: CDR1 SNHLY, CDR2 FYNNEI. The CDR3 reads CASSELGGLTYEQYF. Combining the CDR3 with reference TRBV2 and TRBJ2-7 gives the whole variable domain EPEVTQTPSHQVTQMGQEVILRCVPISNHLYFYWYRQILGQKVEFLVSFYNNEISEKSEIFDDQFSVERPDGSNFTLKIRSTKLEDSAMYFCASSELGGLTYEQYFGPGTRLTVT.

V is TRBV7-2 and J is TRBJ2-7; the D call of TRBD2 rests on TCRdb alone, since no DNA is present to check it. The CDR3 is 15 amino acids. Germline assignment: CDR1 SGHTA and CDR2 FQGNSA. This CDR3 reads CASTIVSGSSYEQYF.

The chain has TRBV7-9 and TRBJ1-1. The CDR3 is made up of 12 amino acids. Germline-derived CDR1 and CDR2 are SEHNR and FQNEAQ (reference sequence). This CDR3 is CASNSHSNEAFF.

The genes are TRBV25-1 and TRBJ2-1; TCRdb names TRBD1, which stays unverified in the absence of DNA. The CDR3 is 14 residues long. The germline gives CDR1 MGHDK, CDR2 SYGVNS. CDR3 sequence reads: CASSAGKGANEQFF. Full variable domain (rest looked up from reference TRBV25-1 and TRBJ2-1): EADIYQTPRYLVIGTGKKITLECSQTMGHDKMYWYQQDPGMELHLIHYSYGVNSTEKGDLSSESTVSRIRTEHFPLTLESARPSHTSQYLCASSAGKGANEQFFGPGTRLTVL.

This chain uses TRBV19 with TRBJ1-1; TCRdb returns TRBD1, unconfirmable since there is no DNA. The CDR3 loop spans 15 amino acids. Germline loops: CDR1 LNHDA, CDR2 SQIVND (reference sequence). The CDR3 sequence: CASSTGGVRGTEAFF.

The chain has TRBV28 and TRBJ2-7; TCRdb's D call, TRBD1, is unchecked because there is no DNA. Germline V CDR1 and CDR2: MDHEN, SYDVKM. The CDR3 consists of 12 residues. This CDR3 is CASNYPPDEQYF. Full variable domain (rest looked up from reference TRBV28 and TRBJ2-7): DVKVTQSSRYLVKRTGEKVFLECVQDMDHENMFWYRQDPGLGLRLIYFSYDVKMKEKGDIPEGYSVSREKKERFSLILESASTNQTSMYLCASNYPPDEQYFGPGTRLTVT.

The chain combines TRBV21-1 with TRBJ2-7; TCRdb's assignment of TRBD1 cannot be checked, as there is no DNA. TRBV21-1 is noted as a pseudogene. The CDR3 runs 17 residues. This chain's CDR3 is CASSKAGLGGSSYEQYF.

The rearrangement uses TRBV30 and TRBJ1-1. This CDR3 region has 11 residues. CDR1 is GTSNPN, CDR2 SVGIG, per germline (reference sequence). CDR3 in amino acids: CAWSVNTEAFF.

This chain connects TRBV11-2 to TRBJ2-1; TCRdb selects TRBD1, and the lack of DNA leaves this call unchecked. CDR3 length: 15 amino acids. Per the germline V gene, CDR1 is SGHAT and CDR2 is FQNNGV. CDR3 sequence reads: CASSFDRGYNNEQFF. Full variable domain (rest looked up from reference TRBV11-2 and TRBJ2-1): EAGVAQSPRYKIIEKRQSVAFWCNPISGHATLYWYQQILGQGPKLLIQFQNNGVVDDSQLPKDRFSAERLKGVDSTLKIQPAKLEDSAVYLCASSFDRGYNNEQFFGPGTRLTVL.